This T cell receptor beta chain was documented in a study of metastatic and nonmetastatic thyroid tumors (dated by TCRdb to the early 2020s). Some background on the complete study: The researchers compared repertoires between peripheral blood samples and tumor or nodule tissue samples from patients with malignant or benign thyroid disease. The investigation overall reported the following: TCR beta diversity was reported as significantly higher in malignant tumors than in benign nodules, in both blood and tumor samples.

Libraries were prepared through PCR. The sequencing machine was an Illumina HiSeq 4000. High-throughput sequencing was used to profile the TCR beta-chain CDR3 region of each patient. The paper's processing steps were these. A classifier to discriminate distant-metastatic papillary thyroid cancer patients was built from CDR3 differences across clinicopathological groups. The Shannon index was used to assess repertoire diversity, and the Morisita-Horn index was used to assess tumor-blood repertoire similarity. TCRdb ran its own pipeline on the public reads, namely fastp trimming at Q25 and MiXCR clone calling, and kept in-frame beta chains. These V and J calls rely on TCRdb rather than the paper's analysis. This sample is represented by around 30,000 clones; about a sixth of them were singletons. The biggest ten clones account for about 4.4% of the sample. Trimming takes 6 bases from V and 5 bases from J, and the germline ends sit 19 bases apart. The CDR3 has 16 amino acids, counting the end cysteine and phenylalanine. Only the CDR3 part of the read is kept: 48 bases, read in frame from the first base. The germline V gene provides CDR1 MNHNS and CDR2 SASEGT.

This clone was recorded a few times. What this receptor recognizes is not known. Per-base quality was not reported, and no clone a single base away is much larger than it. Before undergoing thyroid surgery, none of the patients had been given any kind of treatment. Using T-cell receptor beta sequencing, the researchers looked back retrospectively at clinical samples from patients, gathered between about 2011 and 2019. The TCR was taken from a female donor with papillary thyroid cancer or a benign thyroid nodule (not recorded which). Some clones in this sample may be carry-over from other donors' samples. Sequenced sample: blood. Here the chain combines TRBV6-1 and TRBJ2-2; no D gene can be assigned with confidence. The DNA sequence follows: TGTGCCAGCAGCCATCCGGGCCGGGTTCGGACCGGGGAGCTGTTTTTT. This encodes CASSHPGRVRTGELFF.